A selection of T cell receptor beta chains follows, all from one sample in a study of T cells in Graves' hyperthyroidism and ophthalmopathy. TCRdb fed the multiplex PCR reads into MiXCR, producing one record per CDR3 protein. The sample lists approximately 560,000 distinct CDR3 sequences; around 14% were seen once. Sequencing input: blood. Receptor source: a woman aged 25 to 39 with Graves' hyperthyroidism. Both conserved end residues are part of each CDR3. The order of the fields is clone size, D gene, V gene, J gene, CDR3 DNA, CDR3 protein. D genes are given only for firm matches. Size values are once, few and many counts, or a class for expanded clones, and some rows have none.

>-|-|TRBV5-1|TRBJ2-5
TGCGCCAGCAGCTTGGCGGCAGGGAGCCAAGAGACCCAGTACTTC
CASSLAAGSQETQYF
>many|TRBD2|TRBV5-1|TRBJ2-1
TGCGCCAGCAGCCCGGGAGGGGTTTTCTACAATGAGCAGTTCTTC
CASSPGGVFYNEQFF
>-|-|TRBV29-1|TRBJ2-7
TGCAGCGTTGCGACTCTGACAAGCTCCTACGAGCAGTACTTC
CSVATLTSSYEQYF
>few|TRBD1|TRBV27|TRBJ2-1
TGTGCCAGCAGACCCGGGACAGGGGGCCCCGGGAATGAGCAGTTCTTC
CASRPGTGGPGNEQFF
>many|-|TRBV20-1|TRBJ2-3
TGCAGTGCTAGCTCCGAGCGGACGCAGTATTTT
CSASSERTQYF
>few|TRBD2|TRBV10-1|TRBJ2-1
TGCGCCAGCAGTATGACTAGCGGAGCCGGCAATGAGCAGTTCTTC
CASSMTSGAGNEQFF
>many|TRBD2|TRBV11-2|TRBJ2-5
TGTGCCAGCAGCTTAGAACGCGGGAGCGCTCGGGAGACCCAGTACTTC
CASSLERGSARETQYF
>many|-|TRBV30|TRBJ1-3
TGTGCCTGGGCAGGACTTCTAGGAAACACCATATATTTT
CAWAGLLGNTIYF
>many|TRBD1|TRBV7-9|TRBJ1-1
TGTGCCAGCAGCATACGACAGGGCGCTGAAGCTTTCTTT
CASSIRQGAEAFF
>many|TRBD1|TRBV11-2|TRBJ1-1
TGTGCCAGCAGCCCGAGTCCCGGGACAGGGATTCACACTGAAGCTTTCTTT
CASSPSPGTGIHTEAFF
>many|TRBD2|TRBV12-3/TRBV12-4|TRBJ2-1
TGTGCCAGCAGTTCTAGACTAGCGGGAGCCAATGAGCAGTTCTTC
CASSSRLAGANEQFF
>-|-|TRBV6-2/TRBV6-3|TRBJ2-5
TGTGCCAGCAAACAACCCCAGGGGGGCAGGGAGACCCAGTACTTC
CASKQPQGGRETQYF
>-|TRBD2|TRBV29-1|TRBJ2-2
TGCAGCGTTGAAGGTCCTAGCGGGATGGGTGCCGGGGAGCTGTTTTTT
CSVEGPSGMGAGELFF